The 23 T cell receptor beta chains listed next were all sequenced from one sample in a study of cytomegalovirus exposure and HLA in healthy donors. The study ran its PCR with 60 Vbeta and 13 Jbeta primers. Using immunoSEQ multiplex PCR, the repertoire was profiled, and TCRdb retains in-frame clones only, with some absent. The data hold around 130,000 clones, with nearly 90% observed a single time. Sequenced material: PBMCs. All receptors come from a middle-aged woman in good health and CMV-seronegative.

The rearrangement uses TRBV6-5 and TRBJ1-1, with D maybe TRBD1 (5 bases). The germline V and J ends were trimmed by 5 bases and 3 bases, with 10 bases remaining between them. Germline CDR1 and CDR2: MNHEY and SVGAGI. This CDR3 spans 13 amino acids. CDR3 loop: CASSAQGYTEAFF. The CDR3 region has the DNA TGTGCCAGCAGTGCCCAGGGTTACACTGAAGCTTTCTTT.

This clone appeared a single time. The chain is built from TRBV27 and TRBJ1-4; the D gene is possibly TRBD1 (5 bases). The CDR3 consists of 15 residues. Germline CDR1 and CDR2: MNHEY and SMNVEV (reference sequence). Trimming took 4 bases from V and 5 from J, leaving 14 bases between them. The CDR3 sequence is CASSSAYPGNEKLFF. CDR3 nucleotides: TGTGCCAGCAGTTCCGCCTACCCAGGGAATGAAAAACTGTTTTTT.

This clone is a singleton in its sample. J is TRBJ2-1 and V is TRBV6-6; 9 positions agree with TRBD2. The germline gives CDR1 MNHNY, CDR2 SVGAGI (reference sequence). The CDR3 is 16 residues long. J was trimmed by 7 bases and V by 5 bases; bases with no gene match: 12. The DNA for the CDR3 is TGTGCCAGCAGTCAGCGAAATAGCGGGAGCTTAAATGAGCAGTTCTTC. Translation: CASSQRNSGSLNEQFF.

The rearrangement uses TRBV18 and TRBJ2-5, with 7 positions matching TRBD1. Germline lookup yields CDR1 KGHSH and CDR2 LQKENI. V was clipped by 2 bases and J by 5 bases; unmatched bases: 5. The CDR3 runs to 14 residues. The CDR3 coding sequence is TGTGCCAGCTCACCAACGACAGGGCGGGAGACCCAGTACTTC. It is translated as CASSPTTGRETQYF.

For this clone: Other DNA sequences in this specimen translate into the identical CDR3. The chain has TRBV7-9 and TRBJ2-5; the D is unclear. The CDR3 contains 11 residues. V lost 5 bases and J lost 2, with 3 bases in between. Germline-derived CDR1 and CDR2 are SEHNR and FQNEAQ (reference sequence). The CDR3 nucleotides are TGTGCCAGCAGCCGTCAAGAGACCCAGTACTTC. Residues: CASSRQETQYF. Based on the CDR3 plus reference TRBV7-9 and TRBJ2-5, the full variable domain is DTGVSQNPRHKITKRGQNVTFRCDPISEHNRLYWYRQTLGQGPEFLTYFQNEAQLEKSRLLSDRFSAERPKGSFSTLEIQRTEQGDSAMYLCASSRQETQYFGPGTRLLVL.

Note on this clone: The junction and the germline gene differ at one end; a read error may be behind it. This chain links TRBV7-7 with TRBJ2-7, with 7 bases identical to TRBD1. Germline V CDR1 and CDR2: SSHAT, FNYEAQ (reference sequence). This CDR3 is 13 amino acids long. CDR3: CASSNGQDYEQYF. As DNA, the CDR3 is TGTGCTAGCAGCAACGGACAGGACTACGAGCAGTACTTC.

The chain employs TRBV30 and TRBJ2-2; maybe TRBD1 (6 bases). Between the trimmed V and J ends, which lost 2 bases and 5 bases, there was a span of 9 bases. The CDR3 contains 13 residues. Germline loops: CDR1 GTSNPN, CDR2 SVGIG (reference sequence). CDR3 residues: CAWSTDRTGELFF. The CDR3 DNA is TGTGCCTGGAGTACAGACAGGACCGGGGAGCTGTTTTTT. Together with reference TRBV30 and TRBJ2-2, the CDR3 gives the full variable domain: SQTIHQWPATLVQPVGSPLSLECTVEGTSNPNLYWYRQAAGRGLQLLFYSVGIGQISSEVPQNLSASRPQDRQFILSSKKLLLSDSGFYLCAWSTDRTGELFFGEGSRLTVL.

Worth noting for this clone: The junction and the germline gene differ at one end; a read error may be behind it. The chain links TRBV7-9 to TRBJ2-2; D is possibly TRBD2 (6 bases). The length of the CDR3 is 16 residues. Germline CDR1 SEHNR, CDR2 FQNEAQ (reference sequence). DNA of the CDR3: TGTTCCAGCAGCTTAGATTTTAGCGGGAACACCGGGGAGCTGTTTTTT. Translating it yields CSSSLDFSGNTGELFF.

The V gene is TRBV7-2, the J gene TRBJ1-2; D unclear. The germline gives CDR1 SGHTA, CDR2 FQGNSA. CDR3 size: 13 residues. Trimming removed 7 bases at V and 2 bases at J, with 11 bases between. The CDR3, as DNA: TGTGCCAGCATTCAGACTGGGAACTATGGCTACACCTTC. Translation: CASIQTGNYGYTF.

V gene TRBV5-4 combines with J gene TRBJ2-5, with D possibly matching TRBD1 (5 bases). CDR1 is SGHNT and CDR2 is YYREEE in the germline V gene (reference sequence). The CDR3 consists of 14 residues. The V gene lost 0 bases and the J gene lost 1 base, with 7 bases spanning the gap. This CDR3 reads CASSLGTLQETQYF. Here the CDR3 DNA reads TGTGCCAGCAGCTTGGGGACACTCCAAGAGACCCAGTACTTC. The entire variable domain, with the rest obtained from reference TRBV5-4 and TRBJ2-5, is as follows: ETGVTQSPTHLIKTRGQQVTLRCSSQSGHNTVSWYQQALGQGPQFIFQYYREEENGRGNFPPRFSGLQFPNYSSELNVNALELDDSALYLCASSLGTLQETQYFGPGTRLLVL.

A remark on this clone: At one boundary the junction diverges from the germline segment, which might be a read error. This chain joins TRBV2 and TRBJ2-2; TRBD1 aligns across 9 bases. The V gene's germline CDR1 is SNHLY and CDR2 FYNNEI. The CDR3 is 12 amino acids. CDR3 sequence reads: CACRQGAGELFF. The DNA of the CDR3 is TGTGCCTGCAGACAGGGGGCCGGGGAGCTGTTTTTT.

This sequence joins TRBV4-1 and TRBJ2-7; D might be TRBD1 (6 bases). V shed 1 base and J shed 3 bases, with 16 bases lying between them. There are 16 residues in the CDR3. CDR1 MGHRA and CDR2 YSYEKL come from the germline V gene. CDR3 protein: CASSQGVTGGFYEQYF. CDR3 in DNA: TGCGCCAGCAGCCAAGGCGTGACAGGCGGGTTCTACGAGCAGTACTTC.

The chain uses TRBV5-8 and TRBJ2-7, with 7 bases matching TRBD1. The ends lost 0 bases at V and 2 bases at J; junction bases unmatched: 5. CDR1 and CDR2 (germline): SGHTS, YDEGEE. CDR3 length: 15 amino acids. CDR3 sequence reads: CASSLGTGTTYEQYF. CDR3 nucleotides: TGTGCCAGCAGCTTGGGGACAGGCACTACCTACGAGCAGTACTTC. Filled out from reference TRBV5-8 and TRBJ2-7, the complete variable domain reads EAGVTQSPTHLIKTRGQQATLRCSPISGHTSVYWYQQALGLGLQFLLWYDEGEERNRGNFPPRFSGRQFPNYSSELNVNALELEDSALYLCASSLGTGTTYEQYFGPGTRLTVT.

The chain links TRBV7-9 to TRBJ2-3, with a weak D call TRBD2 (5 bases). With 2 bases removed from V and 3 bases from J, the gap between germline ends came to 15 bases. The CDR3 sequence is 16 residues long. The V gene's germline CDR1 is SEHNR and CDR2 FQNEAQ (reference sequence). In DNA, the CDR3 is TGTGCCAGCAGCTTACCCAGCGGAGCTGGGACAGATACGCAGTATTTT. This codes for CASSLPSGAGTDTQYF.

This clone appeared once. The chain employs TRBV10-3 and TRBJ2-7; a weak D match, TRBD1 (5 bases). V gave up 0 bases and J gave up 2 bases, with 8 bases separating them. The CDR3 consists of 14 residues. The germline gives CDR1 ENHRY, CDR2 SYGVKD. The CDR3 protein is CAISESKGAYEQYF. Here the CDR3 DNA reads TGTGCCATCAGTGAGTCGAAAGGGGCCTACGAGCAGTACTTC.

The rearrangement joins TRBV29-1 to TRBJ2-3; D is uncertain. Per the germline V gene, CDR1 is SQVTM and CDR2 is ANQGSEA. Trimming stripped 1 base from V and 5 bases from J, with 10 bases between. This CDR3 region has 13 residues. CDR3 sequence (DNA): TGCAGCGTTGAAGCAGGTCTGGGAGATACGCAGTATTTT. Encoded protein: CSVEAGLGDTQYF.

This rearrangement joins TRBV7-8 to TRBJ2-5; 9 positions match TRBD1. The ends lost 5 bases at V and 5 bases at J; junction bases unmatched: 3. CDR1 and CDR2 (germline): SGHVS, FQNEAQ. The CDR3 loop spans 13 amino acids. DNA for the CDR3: TGTGCCAGCAGCCGGGACAGGGCTGAGACCCAGTACTTC. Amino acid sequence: CASSRDRAETQYF.

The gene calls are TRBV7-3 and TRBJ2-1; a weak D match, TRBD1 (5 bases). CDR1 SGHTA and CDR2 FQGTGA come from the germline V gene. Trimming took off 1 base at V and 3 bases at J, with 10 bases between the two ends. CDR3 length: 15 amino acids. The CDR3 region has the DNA TGTGCCAGCAGCTTAAACCCGACAGTCTACAATGAGCAGTTCTTC. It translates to CASSLNPTVYNEQFF. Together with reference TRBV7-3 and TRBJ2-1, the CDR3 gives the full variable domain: GAGVSQTPSNKVTEKGKYVELRCDPISGHTALYWYRQSLGQGPEFLIYFQGTGAADDSGLPNDRFFAVRPEGSVSTLKIQRTERGDSAVYLCASSLNPTVYNEQFFGPGTRLTVL.

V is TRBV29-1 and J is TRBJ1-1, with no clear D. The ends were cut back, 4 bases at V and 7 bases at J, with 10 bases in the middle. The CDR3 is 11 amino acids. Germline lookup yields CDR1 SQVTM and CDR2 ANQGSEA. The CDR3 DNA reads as TGCAGCGTTGCCACCGGGATTGAAGCTTTCTTT. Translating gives CSVATGIEAFF.

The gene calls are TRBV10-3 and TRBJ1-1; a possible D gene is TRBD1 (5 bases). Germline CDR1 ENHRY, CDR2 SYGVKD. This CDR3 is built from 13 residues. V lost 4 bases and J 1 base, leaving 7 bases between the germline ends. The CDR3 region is CAISVDRNTEAFF. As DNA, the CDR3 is TGTGCCATCAGTGTAGACAGGAACACTGAAGCTTTCTTT.

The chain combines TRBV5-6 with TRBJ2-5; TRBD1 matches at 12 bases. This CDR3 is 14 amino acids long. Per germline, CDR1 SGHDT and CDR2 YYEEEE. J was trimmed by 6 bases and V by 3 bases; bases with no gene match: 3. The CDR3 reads CASSSGQGAKTQYF. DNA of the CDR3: TGTGCCAGCAGCTCGGGACAGGGGGCGAAGACCCAGTACTTC.

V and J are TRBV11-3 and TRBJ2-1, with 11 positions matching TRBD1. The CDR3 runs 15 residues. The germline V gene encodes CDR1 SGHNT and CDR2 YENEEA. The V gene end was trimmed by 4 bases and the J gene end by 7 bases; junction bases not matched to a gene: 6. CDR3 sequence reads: CASSWTGTGGNEQFF. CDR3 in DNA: TGTGCCAGCAGCTGGACCGGGACAGGGGGGAATGAGCAGTTCTTC.

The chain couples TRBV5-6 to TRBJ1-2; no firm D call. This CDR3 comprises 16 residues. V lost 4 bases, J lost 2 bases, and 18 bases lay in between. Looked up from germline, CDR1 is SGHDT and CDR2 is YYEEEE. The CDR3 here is CASSLKNGGPNYGYTF. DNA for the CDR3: TGTGCCAGCAGCCTAAAGAATGGAGGGCCCAACTATGGCTACACCTTC.